The rows below give T cell receptor beta chains drawn from one sample of a study of neurological immune-mediated disorders. TCRdb called the 5' RACE reads again in MiXCR, with one record for every CDR3 protein. The sample lists 55,000 to 75,000 distinct CDR3 sequences; over 2% were seen once. Material for sequencing was PBMCs. These receptor sequences come from a man aged 45 to 65 with multiple sclerosis. Both conserved end residues are part of each CDR3.

v_call,cdr3_aa
TRBV20-1,CSASLGSTEAFF
TRBV5-5,CASRLRGALTYEQYF
TRBV5-1,CASSRGGDGETQYF
TRBV20-1,CSALDRTRSSYEQYF
TRBV2,CASRPGSNQPQHF
TRBV7-7,CASSWGPNVPNNSPLHF
TRBV4-3,CASSPRRVLGYNEQFF
TRBV29-1,CSAVGQGAYNEQFF
TRBV6-6,CASTPRRSTSTDTQYF
TRBV9,CASSGPTGLSTDTQYF
TRBV12-3/TRBV12-4,CASSLGTVSSYEQYF
TRBV3-1,CASSVQGSYEQYF
TRBV6-2/TRBV6-3,CASSYGETQYF
TRBV3-1,CASSQTTGVLDTEAFF
TRBV18,CASSPPSTGKLFF
TRBV7-2,CASSPGGVAVGYGYTF
TRBV5-5,CASSPLGRGGNEQFF
TRBV5-1,CASSPGVGSNSPLHF
TRBV5-1,CASSLFGERNSPLHF
TRBV20-1,CSARGRGVETQYF
TRBV28,CASSLFSGGEQYF
TRBV12-3/TRBV12-4,CASSQLMNTEAFF
TRBV7-6,CASSLIGDRDGGELFF
TRBV7-3,CASSLSPPPGDIQYF
TRBV28,CASSLFPYEQYF
TRBV5-1,CASSLAGQRTYEQYF
TRBV6-6,CASRQTYEQYF
TRBV18,CASSSGGGNSPLHF
TRBV7-8,CASSLDLGGYNEQFF
TRBV7-6,CASRPTSGGNTGELFF
TRBV6-2/TRBV6-3,CASKRSSWTGNEQFF
TRBV14,CASSPPGVFNTGELFF
TRBV5-6,CASSLGRRGYEQYF
TRBV7-2,CASSLGVSGAADTQYF
TRBV7-9,CASSNSPLGTGENYGYTF
TRBV12-3/TRBV12-4,CASSSTGQETQYF
TRBV12-3/TRBV12-4,CASSWTGGKTEAFF
TRBV7-2,CASSEMSYEQYF
TRBV7-2,CASSSPAQKLFF
TRBV20-1,CSASSDYRSVLEAFF
TRBV6-2/TRBV6-3,CDSSPTGVGYTF
TRBV20-1,CSARVGQANTGELFF
TRBV6-2/TRBV6-3,CASSWRGTEEKLFF
TRBV6-1,CASSARMGYEQYF
TRBV9,CASSETGGPETQYF
TRBV20-1,CSARDLMGGDNQPQHF
TRBV5-8,CASSLSRGSPLHF
TRBV5-1,CASSLALPENTQYF
TRBV30,CAWSHAGGTEAFF
TRBV7-9,CASSFYLGTEAFF
TRBV7-9,CASSGDRDRALWNTEAFF
TRBV5-1,CASSAESGNTIYF
TRBV3-1,CASSLGTKNIQYF